Given below is one TCR beta chain in context. The sample is drawn from a study of T cell repertoires in cytomegalovirus infection. V lost 3 bases and J 10 bases, leaving 19 bases between the germline ends. The CDR3 contains 14 residues. Per germline, CDR1 SQVTM and CDR2 ANQGSEA. MiXCR, run by TCRdb on the reads, gives a single entry per CDR3 protein. The data show roughly 280,000 distinct CDR3 sequences, with approximately 9.1% seen just once and approximately 16% held by the top ten. The sequenced sample consisted of PBMCs. The J gene is TRBJ2-1, the V gene TRBV29-1; D possibly corresponds to TRBD2 (5 bases). This clonotype was obtained from a human donor in good health (CMV status not recorded). Some clones in this sample may be carry-over from other donors' samples. CDR3 DNA: TGCAGCGTTGAGGGAGCCATATCGGTGAGGGAGCAGTTCTTC. Encoded protein: CSVEGAISVREQFF.